Presented here are 21 T cell receptor beta chains from one specimen sequenced in a study of cytomegalovirus exposure and HLA in healthy donors. Use of 60 Vbeta and 13 Jbeta primers characterized the PCR. Method: immunoSEQ multiplex PCR; TCRdb's copy keeps in-frame clones and lacks some. The sample includes some 150,000 clones, roughly 80% seen only once; the top ten take over 3%. Input material: PBMCs. Source of these receptors: a man in his forties in good health and CMV-seronegative.

CDR3 DNA sequence: TGTGCCAGCAGTGATTTATGGGGGCCCGTCTATGGCTACACCTTC. It translates to CASSDLWGPVYGYTF. The gene calls are TRBV6-1 and TRBJ1-2; D possibly corresponds to TRBD1 (6 bases). The germline V gene has CDR1 MNHNS and CDR2 SASEGT. The CDR3 spans 15 residues. Trimming stripped 3 bases from V and 4 bases from J, with 15 bases between.

The V and J genes are TRBV18 and TRBJ2-1; 8 bases agree with TRBD1. In germline, CDR1 is KGHSH, CDR2 LQKENI. V shed 4 bases and J 9 bases; nucleotides not matched to a gene: 5. The CDR3 sequence is 13 residues long. CDR3 bases: TGTGCCAGCTCACGGACAGGGACCGGTGAGCAGTTCTTC. This sequence encodes CASSRTGTGEQFF.

The chain is built from TRBV6-1 and TRBJ2-3; TRBD2 might be the D (6 bases). With 6 bases removed from V and 5 bases from J, the gap between germline ends came to 15 bases. CDR1 is MNHNS, CDR2 SASEGT, per germline. CDR3 length: 14 residues. As DNA, the CDR3 is TGTGCCAGCAGAGAGGCAGGGCGGGAAGATACGCAGTATTTT. It yields the protein CASREAGREDTQYF.

The chain combines TRBV7-9 with TRBJ1-1; 10 bases line up with TRBD1. This CDR3 region has 15 residues. CDR1 and CDR2 (germline): SEHNR, FQNEAQ (reference sequence). V lost 5 bases, J lost 5 bases, and 8 bases stayed unmatched. This CDR3 is CASSVRQGAPTEAFF. For the CDR3, the DNA is TGTGCCAGCAGCGTCCGACAGGGGGCGCCGACTGAAGCTTTCTTT.

The rearrangement uses TRBV9 and TRBJ1-1, with 7 bases matching TRBD1. The CDR3 is made up of 15 amino acids. Germline V gene data show CDR1 as SGDLS and CDR2 as YYNGEE. Trimming took 3 bases from V and 0 from J; bases not matched to a gene: 5. CDR3: CASSATGQLNTEAFF. CDR3 coding DNA: TGTGCCAGCAGCGCCACGGGACAGTTGAACACTGAAGCTTTCTTT.

This clone was recorded a few times. The chain uses TRBV11-2 and TRBJ1-3; D uncertain. Germline V gene data show CDR1 as SGHAT and CDR2 as FQNNGV. Trimming took off 0 bases at V and 6 bases at J, with 9 bases between the two ends. CDR3 length: 14 amino acids. The CDR3 DNA follows: TGTGCCAGCAGCTTAGAATTGGGCGTAAACACCATATATTTT. Its protein is CASSLELGVNTIYF. The variable domain in full, completed from reference TRBV11-2 and TRBJ1-3, reads EAGVAQSPRYKIIEKRQSVAFWCNPISGHATLYWYQQILGQGPKLLIQFQNNGVVDDSQLPKDRFSAERLKGVDSTLKIQPAKLEDSAVYLCASSLELGVNTIYFGEGSWLTVV.

This chain joins TRBV5-1 and TRBJ2-5, with D unresolved. The J call may be mistaken, given a closer DNA end match to TRBJ2-7. Looked up from germline, CDR1 is SGHRS and CDR2 is YFSETQ. The CDR3 covers 14 residues. In DNA, the CDR3 is TGCGCCAGCAGCTTGGAATCGTTCTCCTACGAGCAGTACTTC. It codes for CASSLESFSYEQYF.

The chain uses TRBV11-2 and TRBJ2-1; maybe TRBD2 (5 bases). This CDR3 is 15 amino acids long. Germline CDR1 and CDR2: SGHAT and FQNNGV. Trimming left V 2 bases short and J 3 bases short, with 11 bases between. The CDR3 loop is CASSLLRGRYNEQFF. The CDR3 region has the DNA TGTGCCAGCAGCTTATTGCGAGGGCGCTACAATGAGCAGTTCTTC. The whole variable domain, remainder taken from reference TRBV11-2 and TRBJ2-1, is EAGVAQSPRYKIIEKRQSVAFWCNPISGHATLYWYQQILGQGPKLLIQFQNNGVVDDSQLPKDRFSAERLKGVDSTLKIQPAKLEDSAVYLCASSLLRGRYNEQFFGPGTRLTVL.

This clone has a handful of counts. The chain recombines TRBV5-1 with TRBJ2-7; unclear D gene. The CDR3 has 13 residues. Trimming cost V 8 bases and J 0 bases, with 12 bases left between them. CDR1 is SGHRS, CDR2 YFSETQ, per germline. This chain's CDR3 is CASIAQLSYEQYF. The DNA for the CDR3 is TGCGCCAGTATCGCACAGCTCTCCTACGAGCAGTACTTC.

The chain uses TRBV6-1 and TRBJ1-2, with TRBD1 matching 7 bases. V was pared by 0 bases and J by 8 bases, with 3 bases of the junction left unmatched. CDR3 length equals 13 residues. From germline, CDR1 is MNHNS and CDR2 SASEGT. CDR3 DNA sequence: TGTGCCAGCAGTGAAGCGGGGACAGAAGGCTACACCTTC. Amino acid sequence: CASSEAGTEGYTF.

DNA for the CDR3: TGTGCCAGCAGCTTGATGAGGAGGGGCGCTGGAAACACCATATATTTT. Translation gives CASSLMRRGAGNTIYF. The chain uses TRBV5-6 and TRBJ1-3, with D maybe TRBD1 (5 bases). Trimming shortened V by 1 base and J by 2 bases, and 13 bases separated the two germline ends. This CDR3 has 16 amino acids. Germline CDR1 reads SGHDT; CDR2 reads YYEEEE.

The genes are TRBV6-5 and TRBJ1-1; a possible D gene is TRBD1 (5 bases). Germline V CDR1 and CDR2: MNHEY, SVGAGI. Trimming removed 2 bases from V and 4 bases from J, with 14 bases in between. This CDR3 contains 15 residues. The CDR3 region is CASSYSGFGGTEAFF. CDR3 DNA: TGTGCCAGCAGTTACAGTGGGTTCGGGGGCACTGAAGCTTTCTTT.

This chain links TRBV15 with TRBJ1-6; D gene uncertain. Deletions cut 0 bases from V and 7 bases from J, with 13 bases between. The CDR3 spans 16 residues. Germline loops: CDR1 LNHNV, CDR2 YYDKDF (reference sequence). CDR3 in DNA: TGTGCCACCAGCAGAGATCTAGCGGGAGGAAATTCACCCCTCCACTTT. It specifies CATSRDLAGGNSPLHF.

The chain has TRBV4-2 and TRBJ2-7; possibly TRBD2 for D (5 bases). The CDR3 contains 14 residues. Trimming cost V 2 bases and J 3 bases, with 11 bases left between them. Germline V lookup: CDR1 LGHNA, CDR2 YNFKEQ. The CDR3 loop is CASSQTEGSYEQYF. The CDR3 nucleotides read TGTGCCAGCAGCCAAACCGAGGGAAGCTACGAGCAGTACTTC.

The CDR3 DNA is TGTGCCAGCAGTCTGCGACAAAATCCCTTTTACGAGCAGTACTTC. Translating gives CASSLRQNPFYEQYF. The chain couples TRBV27 to TRBJ2-7; D unclear. The length of the CDR3 is 15 residues. V lost 5 bases to trimming and J lost 4 bases, with 18 bases between them. From germline, CDR1 is MNHEY and CDR2 SMNVEV (reference sequence).

The table lists this clone with a few counts. CDR3 bases: TGCGCCAGCAGCCCGTTTAACTCTGGGGCCAACGTCCTGACTTTC. This translates into CASSPFNSGANVLTF. The genes are TRBV5-1 and TRBJ2-6; unclear D gene. CDR1 is SGHRS, CDR2 YFSETQ, per germline. This CDR3 spans 15 amino acids. Between the trimmed V and J ends, which lost 4 bases and 0 bases, there was a span of 8 bases.

In this sample, this clone turned up once. The chain employs TRBV15 and TRBJ2-1; tentatively, D is TRBD1 (5 bases). The germline V gene encodes CDR1 LNHNV and CDR2 YYDKDF (reference sequence). This CDR3 has 13 amino acids. V shed 3 bases and J shed 6 bases, with 9 bases lying between them. CDR3 sequence reads: CATSSAQGNEQFF. The DNA for the CDR3 is TGTGCCACCAGCAGTGCCCAGGGCAATGAGCAGTTCTTC.

This clone has just a few counts. The chain is built from TRBV30 and TRBJ1-3, with 8 nucleotides matching TRBD1. CDR3 length equals 17 residues. Germline V CDR1 and CDR2: GTSNPN, SVGIG (reference sequence). Unmatched junction bases numbered 11, after V lost 0 bases and J lost 4 bases. The CDR3: CAWSVLGRGPVGNTIYF. CDR3 DNA: TGTGCCTGGAGTGTACTCGGCAGGGGGCCCGTAGGAAACACCATATATTTT.

This chain joins TRBV5-5 and TRBJ1-5, with D perhaps matching TRBD1 (6 bases). The germline V and J ends were trimmed by 4 bases and 2 bases, with 13 bases remaining between them. CDR1 is SGHKS, CDR2 YYEKEE, per germline (reference sequence). The CDR3 runs to 15 residues. CDR3 coding DNA: TGTGCCAGCAGCCCAGGGGAACTGGGCAATCAGCCCCAGCATTTT. Translating it yields CASSPGELGNQPQHF. Full variable domain (rest looked up from reference TRBV5-5 and TRBJ1-5): DAGVTQSPTHLIKTRGQQVTLRCSPISGHKSVSWYQQVLGQGPQFIFQYYEKEERGRGNFPDRFSARQFPNYSSELNVNALLLGDSALYLCASSPGELGNQPQHFGDGTRLSIL.

The gene calls are TRBV6-1 and TRBJ2-1; D is perhaps TRBD1 (6 bases). Deletions cut 1 base from V and 7 bases from J, with 23 bases between. The CDR3 covers 18 residues. Germline V gene lookup returns CDR1 MNHNS and CDR2 SASEGT. The CDR3 here is CASSEVDRPRAPGNEQFF. The CDR3 nucleotides read TGTGCCAGCAGTGAAGTAGACAGGCCGAGGGCTCCTGGGAATGAGCAGTTCTTC.

The chain couples TRBV5-1 to TRBJ2-3; 11 positions match TRBD2. The junction had 10 bases not matched to a gene; V was cut back by 1 base and J by 9 bases. Germline V gene data show CDR1 as SGHRS and CDR2 as YFSETQ. CDR3 length: 16 residues. This CDR3 reads CASSLSGLAGEKTQYF. The DNA for the CDR3 is TGCGCCAGCAGCTTGTCAGGACTAGCGGGTGAAAAAACGCAGTATTTT. The full variable domain, with the rest looked up from reference TRBV5-1 and TRBJ2-3, is KAGVTQTPRYLIKTRGQQVTLSCSPISGHRSVSWYQQTPGQGLQFLFEYFSETQRNKGNFPGRFSGRQFSNSRSEMNVSTLELGDSALYLCASSLSGLAGEKTQYFGPGTRLTVL.